The 28 T cell receptor beta chains given below trace back to one sample, sequenced in a study of CD8+ T cells in alopecia areata. Documented treatment: oral pan-JAK inhibitor, 5-10 mg twice daily. The authors extracted RNA and reverse transcribed it into cDNA as the sequencing template. Profiling relied on immunoSEQ multiplex PCR, and the TCRdb table lists in-frame clones only, not all of them. Of some 180,000 clones in the sample, around half are singletons; the top ten hold approximately 11%. The sequencing used CD8+ T cells sorted from blood, collected at week 24, from a patient treated with tofacitinib. These receptors originate from a human donor with alopecia areata.

The rearrangement uses TRBV5-1 and TRBJ2-1, with D possibly TRBD1 on 6 matching bases. CDR3 length equals 15 residues. V was trimmed by 4 bases and J by 4 bases, leaving 15 bases between them. Germline V gene sequence: CDR1 SGHRS, CDR2 YFSETQ. CDR3 protein: CASSEGWGQYNEQFF. CDR3 DNA sequence: TGCGCCAGCAGCGAGGGGTGGGGACAATACAATGAGCAGTTCTTC.

This clone was seen more than once but under ten times. As DNA, the CDR3 is TGTGCCAGCAGCTGGTCGACTGAAGCTTTCTTT. Residues: CASSWSTEAFF. This chain uses TRBV11-2 with TRBJ1-1; no firm D call. Deletions cut 4 bases from V and 5 bases from J, with 5 bases between. Germline lookup yields CDR1 SGHAT and CDR2 FQNNGV. This CDR3 region has 11 residues.

The J gene is TRBJ1-1, the V gene TRBV5-6; D gene unclear. V dropped 0 bases and J dropped 4 bases, with 7 bases sitting between them. Germline V CDR1 and CDR2: SGHDT, YYEEEE. This CDR3 region has 13 residues. The CDR3 coding sequence is TGTGCCAGCAGCTTGGGAGGGAGCACTGAAGCTTTCTTT. Its protein is CASSLGGSTEAFF.

This rearrangement joins TRBV7-2 to TRBJ2-3; TRBD1 or TRBD2 may be the D gene (5 bases each). The CDR3 length is 15 residues. With 4 bases removed from V and 6 bases from J, the gap between germline ends came to 17 bases. Germline V gene sequence: CDR1 SGHTA, CDR2 FQGNSA. This CDR3 reads CASSSYGRGGDTQYF. The CDR3 nucleotides are TGTGCCAGCAGCTCCTACGGTCGGGGCGGGGATACGCAGTATTTT.

The V call is TRBV4-3, the J call TRBJ1-3; D may be TRBD1 (5 bases). V dropped 0 bases and J dropped 3 bases, with 9 bases sitting between them. Germline V gene sequence: CDR1 LGHNA, CDR2 YSLEER. CDR3 length equals 15 residues. CDR3 sequence (DNA): TGCGCCAGCAGCCAAGATCCAGGGATTGGAAACACCATATATTTT. Its translation: CASSQDPGIGNTIYF.

This chain connects TRBV7-9 to TRBJ2-6; no definite D call. The CDR3 consists of 19 residues. CDR1 is SEHNR, CDR2 FQNEAQ, per germline (reference sequence). V was cut by 7 bases and J by 0 bases, with 22 bases left in between. The CDR3 region is CASTPIPRALRSGANVLTF. CDR3 sequence (DNA): TGTGCCAGCACCCCAATCCCAAGAGCCTTGCGCTCTGGGGCCAACGTCCTGACTTTC.

The genes are TRBV5-6 and TRBJ2-7; 7 nucleotides match TRBD1. The CDR3 spans 11 residues. Germline CDR1 SGHDT, CDR2 YYEEEE. Here the CDR3 DNA reads TGTGCGACGTCAGGGGGCTACGAGCAGTACTTC. This translates into CATSGGYEQYF.

The chain employs TRBV30 and TRBJ1-1; D is perhaps TRBD1 (5 bases). Germline V lookup: CDR1 GTSNPN, CDR2 SVGIG (reference sequence). V was clipped by 2 bases and J by 2 bases, with 9 bases between them. This CDR3 has 13 residues. This CDR3 is CAWSPDSNTEAFF. CDR3 bases: TGTGCCTGGAGTCCCGACAGTAACACTGAAGCTTTCTTT.

This sequence joins TRBV29-1 and TRBJ1-2; TRBD1 might be the D (6 bases). The CDR3 has 11 residues. Germline-derived CDR1 and CDR2 are SQVTM and ANQGSEA. Trimming pared 6 bases from V and 7 bases from J, leaving 12 bases between. The CDR3 is CSVPRTAGYTF. The CDR3 coding sequence is TGCAGCGTCCCCAGGACAGCTGGCTACACCTTC.

The chain couples TRBV4-1 to TRBJ1-1, with TRBD1 as a possible D gene (6 bases). From germline, CDR1 is MGHRA and CDR2 YSYEKL. V lost 3 bases and J lost 1, with 12 bases in between. The CDR3 has 15 residues. CDR3 sequence (DNA): TGCGCCAGCAGCCAGAGGGGGACCCGGAACACTGAAGCTTTCTTT. This encodes CASSQRGTRNTEAFF.

This clone was picked up a small number of times. V gene TRBV29-1 combines with J gene TRBJ1-2, with 9 nucleotides matching TRBD1. There are 13 residues in the CDR3. Trimming cost V 5 bases and J 5 bases; bases outside gene matches: 6. The germline CDR1 and CDR2 sequences are SQVTM and ANQGSEA. CDR3 sequence reads: CSVTTGGGYGYTF. The DNA for the CDR3 is TGCAGCGTTACTACAGGGGGCGGGTATGGCTACACCTTC.

The chain links TRBV9 to TRBJ1-2; D remains unclear. The V end was cut by 0 bases, the J end by 1 base, with 7 bases between. Germline CDR1 SGDLS, CDR2 YYNGEE. CDR3 size: 14 residues. DNA for the CDR3: TGTGCCAGCAGCGTAGGAGAAGATAACTATGGCTACACCTTC. Translation gives CASSVGEDNYGYTF.

The chain combines TRBV27 with TRBJ2-7; possible D gene TRBD2, 5 bases. The CDR3 loop spans 12 amino acids. The V end was cut by 4 bases, the J end by 6 bases, with 10 bases between. CDR1 is MNHEY and CDR2 is SMNVEV in the germline V gene (reference sequence). This chain's CDR3 is CASSSPRGEQYF. The CDR3 bases are TGTGCCAGCAGTTCGCCCCGGGGCGAGCAGTACTTC.

The rearrangement links TRBV12-5 to TRBJ1-2; D gene ambiguous. Germline CDR1 is LGHNT and CDR2 is FRNRAP. V was cut by 0 bases and J by 5 bases, with 7 bases left in between. The CDR3 has 13 amino acids. CDR3 sequence reads: CASGLVGIYGYTF. The CDR3 nucleotides are TGTGCTAGTGGTTTGGTGGGAATTTATGGCTACACCTTC.

This chain uses TRBV11-2 with TRBJ2-3; tentative D call: TRBD2 (7 bases). V lost 2 bases and J 4 bases, leaving 16 bases between the germline ends. CDR1 SGHAT and CDR2 FQNNGV come from the germline V gene. This CDR3 is 16 amino acids long. The CDR3 coding sequence is TGTGCCAGCAGCTTAACAAGGGGGGGGTCCCCAGATACGCAGTATTTT. Translated: CASSLTRGGSPDTQYF.

V gene TRBV14 combines with J gene TRBJ2-3, with D perhaps matching TRBD2 (5 bases). Trimming took off 1 base at V and 2 bases at J, with 7 bases between the two ends. CDR1 and CDR2 from the germline V gene are SGHDN and FVKESK. The CDR3 has 14 residues. The CDR3 region has the DNA TGTGCCAGCAGCCAAGGCGGACTCACAGATACGCAGTATTTT. It codes for CASSQGGLTDTQYF.

The chain carries TRBV29-1 and TRBJ1-2; tentative D call: TRBD1 (6 bases). V was cut by 8 bases and J by 2 bases, with 15 bases left in between. Germline lookup yields CDR1 SQVTM and CDR2 ANQGSEA. This CDR3 has 13 residues. Here the CDR3 reads CSTRQVRNYGYTF. The CDR3 bases are TGCAGCACCAGACAGGTTAGGAACTATGGCTACACCTTC.

This clone has only a few counts. V and J are TRBV5-6 and TRBJ1-4; no firm D call. From germline, CDR1 is SGHDT and CDR2 YYEEEE. Trimming took 0 bases from V and 7 from J, leaving 13 bases between them. This CDR3 region has 15 residues. CDR3 nucleotides: TGTGCCAGCAGCTTGGGGGCACCGGCGGGTGAAAAACTGTTTTTT. Protein: CASSLGAPAGEKLFF.

The V call is TRBV13, the J call TRBJ2-5, with 12 bases that match TRBD2. The V segment lost 6 bases and the J segment 5 bases; nucleotides outside the gene matches: 10. The CDR3 sequence is 16 residues long. The germline gives CDR1 PRHDT, CDR2 FYEKMQ (reference sequence). The CDR3 DNA is TGTGCCAGCAGTTATTCCCGACTAGCGGGGGTGGAGACCCAGTACTTC. Translated, it gives CASSYSRLAGVETQYF. Combining the CDR3 with reference TRBV13 and TRBJ2-5 gives the whole variable domain AAGVIQSPRHLIKEKRETATLKCYPIPRHDTVYWYQQGPGQDPQFLISFYEKMQSDKGSIPDRFSAQQFSDYHSELNMSSLELGDSALYFCASSYSRLAGVETQYFGPGTRLLVL.

Remarks on this clone: This same CDR3 is encoded by further DNA sequences in the sample. For the CDR3, the DNA is TGCGCCAGCAGCCAAGGGACAGGGGGAGCCTACGAGCAGTACTTC. This sequence encodes CASSQGTGGAYEQYF. The rearrangement links TRBV4-3 to TRBJ2-7; TRBD1 aligns across 10 bases. CDR1 LGHNA and CDR2 YSLEER come from the germline V gene. The CDR3 contains 15 residues. Trimming at V came to 1 base and at J to 2 bases, leaving 2 bases not matched to a gene.

This clone was found a few times. The rearrangement links TRBV5-1 to TRBJ1-2; D is ambiguous. Germline loops: CDR1 SGHRS, CDR2 YFSETQ. The CDR3 covers 14 residues. Trimming took off 0 bases at V and 0 bases at J, with 6 bases between the two ends. The CDR3 protein is CASSLESANYGYTF. The CDR3 DNA is TGCGCCAGCAGCTTGGAAAGCGCTAACTATGGCTACACCTTC.

This clone was seen more than once but under ten times. The chain links TRBV29-1 to TRBJ1-1; D unresolved. The germline CDR1 and CDR2 sequences are SQVTM and ANQGSEA. Trimming cost V 8 bases and J 2 bases, with 12 bases left between them. The CDR3 is made up of 12 amino acids. The CDR3 here is CSPAGENTEAFF. The DNA of the CDR3 is TGCAGCCCGGCGGGTGAAAACACTGAAGCTTTCTTT.

This chain uses TRBV5-6 with TRBJ1-1, with no clear D. Germline lookup yields CDR1 SGHDT and CDR2 YYEEEE. The CDR3 is made up of 12 amino acids. Trimming removed 1 base from V and 8 bases from J, with 9 bases in between. This CDR3 is CASSLSRGEAFF. CDR3 DNA: TGTGCCAGCAGCTTGTCTCGTGGGGAAGCTTTCTTT. Drawing the rest from reference TRBV5-6 and TRBJ1-1, the complete variable domain is DAGVTQSPTHLIKTRGQQVTLRCSPKSGHDTVSWYQQALGQGPQFIFQYYEEEERQRGNFPDRFSGHQFPNYSSELNVNALLLGDSALYLCASSLSRGEAFFGQGTRLTVV.

Turning to this clone: The same CDR3 can be traced to other DNA sequences in this sample. This chain joins TRBV9 and TRBJ2-2; D ambiguous. The CDR3 is 12 residues long. Per the germline V gene, CDR1 is SGDLS and CDR2 is YYNGEE. V dropped 4 bases and J dropped 2 bases, with 3 bases sitting between them. In DNA form, the CDR3 reads TGTGCCAGCAGCCGAAACACCGGGGAGCTGTTTTTT. Protein product: CASSRNTGELFF.

This clone is a singleton in its sample. The chain couples TRBV29-1 to TRBJ1-2, with a possible D match to TRBD1 (5 bases). CDR1 is SQVTM, CDR2 ANQGSEA, per germline. This CDR3 contains 11 residues. The V and J ends lost 4 bases and 7 bases respectively, with 10 bases between them. CDR3 residues: CSVVGAGGYTF. The CDR3 DNA reads as TGCAGCGTTGTAGGGGCCGGTGGCTACACCTTC.

This clone was observed a few times. The chain links TRBV13 to TRBJ1-5; D remains ambiguous. V was clipped by 0 bases and J by 1 base, with 7 bases between them. Germline V lookup: CDR1 PRHDT, CDR2 FYEKMQ (reference sequence). The CDR3 consists of 15 residues. The DNA of the CDR3 is TGTGCCAGCAGCTTAGGGGTAAGGAGCAATCAGCCCCAGCATTTT. Translating gives CASSLGVRSNQPQHF.

V usage is TRBV4-3 and J usage is TRBJ2-5; D may be TRBD1 (6 bases). The CDR3 sequence is 16 residues long. The germline V and J ends were trimmed by 0 bases and 2 bases, with 13 bases remaining between them. Germline V gene data show CDR1 as LGHNA and CDR2 as YSLEER. The CDR3 DNA reads TGCGCCAGCAGCCAAGATCCCAGGGGCCCGCAAGAGACCCAGTACTTC. Its translation: CASSQDPRGPQETQYF.

V is TRBV30 and J is TRBJ1-4; D is uncertain. This CDR3 spans 13 amino acids. Trimming took off 3 bases at V and 6 bases at J, with 11 bases between the two ends. CDR1 GTSNPN and CDR2 SVGIG come from the germline V gene (reference sequence). The CDR3 loop is CAWRDQGHEKLFF. The DNA for the CDR3 is TGTGCCTGGAGGGATCAAGGGCATGAAAAACTGTTTTTT.